The 6 T cell receptor beta chains in this list originate from one sample, sequenced in a study of shared clonotypes between healthy human individuals. Profiled with immunoSEQ multiplex PCR; TCRdb holds only in-frame clones, not every one. This repertoire shows more than 2 million clones, about 94% found once; its top ten account for about 1.6%. Terminally differentiated effector memory CD45RA+ cells were excluded by CCR7 positive selection of CD45RO-negative cells. The sequenced sample consisted of naive CD8+ T cells from PBMCs. The receptor source for this set is a man between 18 and 35 years old in good health. Some clones in this sample may be carry-over from other donors' samples.

The chain is built from TRBV7-9 and TRBJ2-1, with 7 bases that match TRBD2. In germline, CDR1 is SEHNR, CDR2 FQNEAQ (reference sequence). V was clipped by 4 bases and J by 6 bases; unmatched bases: 3. This CDR3 has 13 residues. Here the CDR3 DNA reads TGTGCCAGCAGCTCGGGGGGACCCAATGAGCAGTTCTTC. It specifies CASSSGGPNEQFF.

The rearrangement joins TRBV6-5 to TRBJ1-1; D uncertain. The V and J ends lost 2 bases and 0 bases respectively, with 7 bases between them. Germline V gene sequence: CDR1 MNHEY, CDR2 SVGAGI. The CDR3 runs 14 residues. The CDR3 spells CASSYATMNTEAFF. CDR3 nucleotides: TGTGCCAGCAGTTACGCCACGATGAACACTGAAGCTTTCTTT.

This clone appeared a single time. This sequence joins TRBV11-2 and TRBJ2-1; D not resolved. Germline V gene data show CDR1 as SGHAT and CDR2 as FQNNGV. V dropped 4 bases and J dropped 7 bases, with 5 bases sitting between them. The CDR3 runs 11 residues. CDR3: CASSSRNEQFF. The CDR3 nucleotides read TGTGCCAGCAGCTCCCGGAATGAGCAGTTCTTC.

The rearrangement uses TRBV18 and TRBJ2-1; D perhaps matches TRBD2 (5 bases). The CDR3 consists of 12 residues. The germline V gene has CDR1 KGHSH and CDR2 LQKENI. The ends were cut back, 6 bases at V and 15 bases at J, with 18 bases in the middle. CDR3 amino acids: CASSPGSEELFF. The CDR3 DNA follows: TGTGCCAGCTCCCCGGGGAGTGAAGAACTGTTCTTC.

The V gene is TRBV12-2, the J gene TRBJ2-3; no check of the table's D call, TRBD2, against the DNA was made. TRBV12-2 is assigned pseudogene status. The CDR3 has 15 residues. Here the CDR3 reads CASRLVRAILPGQYF. The CDR3 DNA reads as TGTGCAAGTCGCTTAGTTAGAGCCATTTTACCGGGGCAGTATTTT.

The chain employs TRBV14 and TRBJ2-1; 11 bases align to TRBD2. Germline V gene data show CDR1 as SGHDN and CDR2 as FVKESK. The V and J ends lost 5 bases and 8 bases, in that order; junction bases with no gene match: 5. This CDR3 contains 14 residues. The CDR3 region is CASSTSGRSDEQFF. The CDR3 bases are TGTGCCAGCAGCACTAGCGGGAGAAGCGATGAGCAGTTCTTC.